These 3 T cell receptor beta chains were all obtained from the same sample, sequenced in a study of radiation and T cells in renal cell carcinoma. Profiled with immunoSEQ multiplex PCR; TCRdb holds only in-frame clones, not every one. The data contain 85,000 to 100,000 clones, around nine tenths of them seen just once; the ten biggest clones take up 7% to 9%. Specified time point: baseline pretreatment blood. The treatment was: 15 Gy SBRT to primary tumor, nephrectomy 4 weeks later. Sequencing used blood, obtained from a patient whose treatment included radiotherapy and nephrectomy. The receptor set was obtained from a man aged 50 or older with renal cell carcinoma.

This CDR3 reads CSARIAHEQYF. CDR3 nucleotide sequence: TGCAGTGCCCGAATAGCCCACGAGCAGTACTTC. The chain employs TRBV20-1 and TRBJ2-7; D unclear. Germline assignment: CDR1 DFQATT and CDR2 SNEGSKA (reference sequence). The CDR3 contains 11 residues. Trimming pared 6 bases from V and 5 bases from J, leaving 11 bases between.

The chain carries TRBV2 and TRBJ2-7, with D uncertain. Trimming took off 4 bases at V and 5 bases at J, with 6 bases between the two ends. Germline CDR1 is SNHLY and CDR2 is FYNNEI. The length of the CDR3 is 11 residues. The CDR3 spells CASSVTDEQYF. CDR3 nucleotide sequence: TGTGCCAGCAGTGTGACGGACGAGCAGTACTTC. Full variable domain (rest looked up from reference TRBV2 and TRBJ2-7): EPEVTQTPSHQVTQMGQEVILRCVPISNHLYFYWYRQILGQKVEFLVSFYNNEISEKSEIFDDQFSVERPDGSNFTLKIRSTKLEDSAMYFCASSVTDEQYFGPGTRLTVT.

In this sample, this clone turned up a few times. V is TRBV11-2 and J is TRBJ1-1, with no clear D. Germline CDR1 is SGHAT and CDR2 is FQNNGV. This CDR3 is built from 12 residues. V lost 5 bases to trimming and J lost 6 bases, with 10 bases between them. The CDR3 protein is CASSPRSSEAFF. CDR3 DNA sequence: TGTGCCAGCAGCCCTCGTTCGTCTGAAGCTTTCTTT.